These 32 T cell receptor beta chains were all obtained from the same sample, sequenced in a study of monozygotic twins with cystic fibrosis. The method was immunoSEQ multiplex PCR; TCRdb's version includes in-frame clones alone and lacks a portion of them. The data show just over 14,000 clones, approximately 84% seen once. Sample: blood. All receptors derive from a boy aged 5-17 years with cystic fibrosis.

This chain joins TRBV29-1 and TRBJ1-2, with TRBD1 as a possible D gene (5 bases). CDR3 length equals 14 residues. The germline V gene has CDR1 SQVTM and CDR2 ANQGSEA. V was clipped by 6 bases and J by 0 bases, with 14 bases between them. In nucleotides, the CDR3 is TGCAGCGTGGGGTCGGTGGGGGCTAACTATGGCTACACCTTC. This translates into CSVGSVGANYGYTF.

The genes are TRBV30 and TRBJ2-7, with D tentatively TRBD1 or TRBD2 (5 bases each). The CDR3 covers 14 residues. Germline V gene sequence: CDR1 GTSNPN, CDR2 SVGIG (reference sequence). Trimming removed 1 base from V and 9 bases from J, with 19 bases in between. The CDR3 DNA reads as TGTGCCTGGAGTGCGCCGGGACGTTCTAGTGGGCAGTACTTC. Amino acid sequence: CAWSAPGRSSGQYF.

The V gene is TRBV7-3, the J gene TRBJ2-6, with TRBD2 matching over 8 bases. Germline V gene sequence: CDR1 SGHTA, CDR2 FQGTGA. The CDR3 is 16 residues long. V dropped 5 bases and J dropped 2; count of bases not matched to a gene: 5. Written as DNA, the CDR3 is TGTGCCAGCAGCCCCCGGGGGGGTACTGGGGCCAACGTCCTGACTTTC. Its protein is CASSPRGGTGANVLTF.

This rearrangement joins TRBV27 to TRBJ2-1; 8 positions match TRBD1. The CDR3 is 17 residues long. Per the germline V gene, CDR1 is MNHEY and CDR2 is SMNVEV (reference sequence). Losses at the gene ends were 2 bases for V and 1 base for J; bases not matched to a gene: 7. The CDR3 coding sequence is TGTGCCAGCAGTTTAAAGACAGGGGCGTTGTCCTACAATGAGCAGTTCTTC. Its translation is CASSLKTGALSYNEQFF.

This clone was found once. The chain is built from TRBV27 and TRBJ1-5; TRBD1 might be the D (5 bases). Germline V CDR1 and CDR2: MNHEY, SMNVEV (reference sequence). The CDR3 extends over 16 amino acids. With 3 bases removed from V and 0 bases from J, the gap between germline ends came to 12 bases. CDR3 bases: TGTGCCAGCAGTTTTGTGGGGCTAAATAGCAATCAGCCCCAGCATTTT. As protein: CASSFVGLNSNQPQHF.

J is TRBJ2-7 and V is TRBV5-8; TRBD2 matches 8 bases. Germline V gene data show CDR1 as SGHTS and CDR2 as YDEGEE. The CDR3 has 14 amino acids. J gave up 3 bases and V 1 base, and 3 bases lay outside the gene matches. The CDR3 spells CASSLRGGNYEQYF. The CDR3 DNA reads TGTGCCAGCAGCTTGCGGGGGGGCAACTACGAGCAGTACTTC. Variable domain in full (rest from reference TRBV5-8 and TRBJ2-7): EAGVTQSPTHLIKTRGQQATLRCSPISGHTSVYWYQQALGLGLQFLLWYDEGEERNRGNFPPRFSGRQFPNYSSELNVNALELEDSALYLCASSLRGGNYEQYFGPGTRLTVT.

In regard to this clone: Relative to the germline gene, one junction end is altered; a read error may explain this. V gene TRBV10-3 combines with J gene TRBJ1-1, with 7 nucleotides matching TRBD1. CDR3 size: 15 residues. Germline CDR1 ENHRY, CDR2 SYGVKD. CDR3 sequence: CATSRGGQLKTEAFF. In nucleotides, the CDR3 is TGTGCCACCTCTCGGGGGGGACAGCTGAAAACTGAAGCTTTCTTT.

There are a few counts of this clone. The chain combines TRBV6-4 with TRBJ2-1; 11 bases map to TRBD2. V lost 0 bases, J lost 7 bases, and 5 bases stayed unmatched. Germline CDR1 reads MRHNA; CDR2 reads SNTAGT. The CDR3 loop spans 16 amino acids. The CDR3 coding sequence is TGTGCCAGCAGTGACTCTAGCGGGGGGGATCAGAATGAGCAGTTCTTC. Protein product: CASSDSSGGDQNEQFF.

The gene calls are TRBV28 and TRBJ1-3; no reliable D call. V was trimmed by 5 bases and J by 4 bases, leaving 9 bases between them. The CDR3 runs 13 residues. Germline assignment: CDR1 MDHEN and CDR2 SYDVKM. CDR3 loop: CASSPIQGNTIYF. As DNA, the CDR3 is TGTGCCAGCAGTCCGATACAGGGAAACACCATATATTTT.

The CDR3 here is CASSLAGQASTYGYTF. In DNA, the CDR3 is TGTGCCAGCAGCTTAGCAGGGCAGGCCTCTACGTATGGCTACACCTTC. The gene calls are TRBV7-6 and TRBJ1-2; no definite D call. Germline values: CDR1 SGHVS, CDR2 FNYEAQ. The V and J ends lost 0 bases and 5 bases respectively, with 16 bases between them. The CDR3 contains 16 residues.

The V gene is TRBV9, the J gene TRBJ2-1; D not certain. Germline assignment: CDR1 SGDLS and CDR2 YYNGEE. V lost 0 bases to trimming and J lost 9 bases, with 4 bases between them. This CDR3 is built from 11 residues. CDR3 loop: CASSVGGEQFF. CDR3 bases: TGTGCCAGCAGCGTAGGAGGTGAGCAGTTCTTC.

The chain recombines TRBV5-6 with TRBJ1-2; D is possibly TRBD1 (6 bases). The CDR3 length is 13 residues. Trimming shortened V by 4 bases and J by 8 bases, and 15 bases separated the two germline ends. Germline V gene data show CDR1 as SGHDT and CDR2 as YYEEEE. CDR3 bases: TGTGCCAGCAGCGCCGGGACATCGGGCGGCTACACCTTC. Its translation: CASSAGTSGGYTF.

This rearrangement joins TRBV5-4 to TRBJ2-1; TRBD2 agrees at 12 bases. The germline V gene encodes CDR1 SGHNT and CDR2 YYREEE (reference sequence). Germline trimming cut 4 bases from V and 4 bases from J; bases unmatched to any gene: 6. There are 16 residues in the CDR3. CDR3 bases: TGTGCCAGCAGCCCTAAAGGGACTAGCGGGTACAATGAGCAGTTCTTC. It translates to CASSPKGTSGYNEQFF.

The gene calls are TRBV5-1 and TRBJ2-2; 7 nucleotides agree with TRBD1. The CDR3 covers 16 residues. Germline V gene lookup returns CDR1 SGHRS and CDR2 YFSETQ. Trimming at V came to 6 bases and at J to 0 bases, leaving 8 bases not matched to a gene. The CDR3 bases are TGCGCCAGCAAAGATGGGACAGTCGCGAACACCGGGGAGCTGTTTTTT. Its protein is CASKDGTVANTGELFF.

This clone was detected a few times. V usage is TRBV6-1 and J usage is TRBJ1-1, with D tentatively TRBD1 (5 bases). V was pared by 8 bases and J by 8 bases, with 21 bases between. The CDR3 is made up of 14 amino acids. Germline values: CDR1 MNHNS, CDR2 SASEGT. In DNA form, the CDR3 reads TGTGCCAGCGGGACGTGGTCTTCTGCCCCGGAAGCTTTCTTT. Amino acid sequence: CASGTWSSAPEAFF.

V usage is TRBV28 and J usage is TRBJ2-3, with 9 nucleotides matching TRBD1. Germline CDR1 is MDHEN and CDR2 is SYDVKM. The CDR3 totals 15 residues. The V and J ends lost 4 bases and 4 bases, in that order; junction bases with no gene match: 6. CDR3: CASSSGTGHADTQYF. As DNA, the CDR3 is TGTGCCAGCAGTTCCGGGACAGGGCATGCAGATACGCAGTATTTT.

The chain uses TRBV14 and TRBJ1-1; weak D call: TRBD1 (5 bases). The V and J ends lost 3 bases and 3 bases respectively, with 14 bases between them. CDR1 and CDR2 (germline): SGHDN, FVKESK. CDR3 length equals 15 residues. This chain's CDR3 is CASSHLGVPYTEAFF. The CDR3 DNA reads as TGTGCCAGCAGCCACTTAGGGGTGCCTTACACTGAAGCTTTCTTT.

This clone was observed a few times. The chain couples TRBV2 to TRBJ2-5; the match to TRBD2 covers 7 bases. J gave up 4 bases and V 10 bases, and 6 bases lay outside the gene matches. The CDR3 has 12 residues. Germline CDR1 is SNHLY and CDR2 is FYNNEI. CDR3 DNA sequence: TGTGCCACCCGGGGGGAAATAGAGACCCAGTACTTC. Protein: CATRGEIETQYF.

The CDR3 spells CASSHTRRYTEAFF. The CDR3 region has the DNA TGTGCCAGCAGCCATACCAGGCGTTACACTGAAGCTTTCTTT. The chain has TRBV14 and TRBJ1-1; no reliable D call. The germline V gene encodes CDR1 SGHDN and CDR2 FVKESK. The germline V and J ends were trimmed by 3 bases and 3 bases, with 11 bases remaining between them. This CDR3 is built from 14 residues.

The chain couples TRBV4-1 to TRBJ1-4; 8 positions agree with TRBD1. The CDR3 has 14 residues. CDR1 and CDR2 from the germline V gene are MGHRA and YSYEKL. The V gene end was trimmed by 3 bases and the J gene end by 8 bases; junction bases not matched to a gene: 5. Here the CDR3 reads CASSQRQGWEKLFF. The CDR3 DNA reads TGCGCCAGCAGCCAGAGACAGGGGTGGGAAAAACTGTTTTTT.

The genes are TRBV5-1 and TRBJ2-5; TRBD1 is a possible D gene (6 bases). This CDR3 has 15 amino acids. Germline V gene sequence: CDR1 SGHRS, CDR2 YFSETQ. V dropped 1 base and J dropped 4 bases, with 14 bases sitting between them. The CDR3 is CASSLSAGDTETQYF. The DNA for the CDR3 is TGCGCCAGCAGCTTGAGTGCAGGGGATACAGAGACCCAGTACTTC.

This clone was seen a handful of times. The chain has TRBV28 and TRBJ2-1; D unresolved. The CDR3 length is 12 residues. In germline, CDR1 is MDHEN, CDR2 SYDVKM. The V end was cut by 5 bases, the J end by 8 bases, with 10 bases between. The CDR3 protein is CASSHVTDEQFF. The CDR3 DNA is TGTGCCAGCAGTCACGTGACCGATGAGCAGTTCTTC.

This chain joins TRBV6-4 and TRBJ2-3, with 8 bases lining up with TRBD2. Trimming removed 5 bases from V and 6 bases from J; junction bases left unmatched: 4. The germline V gene encodes CDR1 MRHNA and CDR2 SNTAGT. The CDR3 is 13 residues long. The CDR3 region has the DNA TGTGCCAGCAGTAGCGGGGGAGGGGATACGCAGTATTTT. Its translation: CASSSGGGDTQYF.

Written as DNA, the CDR3 is TGTGCCAGCAGCTGGACAGGGGGATACCAGCCCCAGCATTTT. Amino acids: CASSWTGGYQPQHF. This chain uses TRBV6-6 with TRBJ1-5, with 10 bases identical to TRBD1. V lost 6 bases to trimming and J lost 7 bases; unmatched junction nucleotides: 6. Germline CDR1 is MNHNY and CDR2 is SVGAGI (reference sequence). The CDR3 totals 14 residues.

The chain carries TRBV7-9 and TRBJ2-2; the D gene is possibly TRBD1 (5 bases). The CDR3 extends over 15 amino acids. V gave up 1 base and J gave up 3 bases, with 9 bases separating them. Germline V CDR1 and CDR2: SEHNR, FQNEAQ (reference sequence). The CDR3 coding sequence is TGTGCCAGCAGCTTAGGGACATGGGACACCGGGGAGCTGTTTTTT. Translated, it gives CASSLGTWDTGELFF.

The gene calls are TRBV29-1 and TRBJ2-7, with D perhaps matching TRBD1 (5 bases). CDR3 length: 13 residues. Deletions cut 5 bases from V and 2 bases from J, with 13 bases between. Germline values: CDR1 SQVTM, CDR2 ANQGSEA. The CDR3, as DNA: TGCAGCGTTATAGAGACAGTAACCTACGAGCAGTACTTC. Translated, it gives CSVIETVTYEQYF.

This clone has more than one count but fewer than ten. The chain combines TRBV15 with TRBJ1-1; D not certain. With 3 bases removed from V and 4 bases from J, the gap between germline ends came to 9 bases. CDR3 length: 13 residues. CDR1 and CDR2 (germline): LNHNV, YYDKDF (reference sequence). Here the CDR3 DNA reads TGTGCCACCAGCAGGGTAAGAAGCACTGAAGCTTTCTTT. This sequence encodes CATSRVRSTEAFF.

The chain uses TRBV13 and TRBJ1-1, with D unresolved. The germline V and J ends were trimmed by 5 bases and 5 bases, with 12 bases remaining between them. Germline-derived CDR1 and CDR2 are PRHDT and FYEKMQ (reference sequence). This CDR3 has 13 residues. The CDR3 loop reads CASSPFRGTEAFF. The DNA for the CDR3 is TGTGCCAGCAGCCCCTTTCGTGGTACTGAAGCTTTCTTT.

The chain employs TRBV12-2 and TRBJ2-1; the table calls TRBD1, which could not be checked here. TRBV12-2 is noted as a pseudogene. CDR3 length: 15 residues. In DNA form, the CDR3 reads TGTGCAAGTCGCCAACATTACACCAATTACAATGAGCAGTTCTTC. Its protein product is CASRQHYTNYNEQFF.

The chain combines TRBV2 with TRBJ2-3; the match to TRBD2 covers 10 bases. The germline CDR1 and CDR2 sequences are SNHLY and FYNNEI. The CDR3 has 16 amino acids. With 3 bases clipped from V and 5 bases from J, the junction kept 8 bases outside the gene matches. Here the CDR3 reads CASSEGLAGVRDTQYF. CDR3 DNA sequence: TGTGCCAGCAGTGAGGGGCTAGCGGGAGTCCGAGATACGCAGTATTTT.

This chain joins TRBV25-1 and TRBJ2-7, with 9 bases fitting TRBD2. The CDR3 runs to 15 residues. Germline loops: CDR1 MGHDK, CDR2 SYGVNS. Trimming took 1 base from V and 8 from J; bases not matched to a gene: 9. CDR3 amino acids: CASSESFSGSTKQYF. The CDR3 bases are TGTGCCAGCAGTGAATCATTTAGCGGGAGTACTAAGCAGTACTTC.

The chain combines TRBV7-9 with TRBJ2-3; D is unclear. Looked up from germline, CDR1 is SEHNR and CDR2 is FQNEAQ (reference sequence). V was cut by 7 bases and J by 4 bases, with 12 bases left in between. The CDR3 contains 13 residues. The CDR3 protein is CASNGVGADTQYF. The CDR3 region has the DNA TGTGCCAGCAACGGTGTGGGCGCAGATACGCAGTATTTT.